The next 2 T cell receptor beta chains were all read from a single sample in a study of Tregs in tolerant kidney transplant recipients. Data came from immunoSEQ multiplex PCR; TCRdb stores just in-frame clones and leaves some out. This table lists about 52,000 clones. The sequenced sample was CD4+ T cells from blood, obtained before the transplant. The receptors come from a human donor who received a combined kidney and bone marrow transplant.

As to this clone: The read terminates 3 residues ahead of where the CDR3 ends, so the germline J gene completes it. The chain employs TRBV30 and TRBJ1-2, with 7 bases identical to TRBD1. The V segment lost 3 bases and the J segment 7 bases; nucleotides outside the gene matches: 8. In germline, CDR1 is GTSNPN, CDR2 SVGIG (reference sequence). The CDR3 is 13 amino acids. The CDR3 region is CAWRWDRPIGYTF. The covered CDR3 bases are TGTGCCTGGAGGTGGGACAGACCTATTGGC. The full variable domain, rest sourced from reference TRBV30 and TRBJ1-2, is SQTIHQWPATLVQPVGSPLSLECTVEGTSNPNLYWYRQAAGRGLQLLFYSVGIGQISSEVPQNLSASRPQDRQFILSSKKLLLSDSGFYLCAWRWDRPIGYTFGSGTRLTVV.

Of note for this clone: The missing CDR3 end, 3 residues past where the read stops, is filled in from the germline J gene. The chain is built from TRBV7-2 and TRBJ2-3; D is ambiguous. The germline CDR1 and CDR2 sequences are SGHTA and FQGNSA. This CDR3 contains 15 residues. The V end lost 1 base, the J end lost 0 bases, and 8 bases lay between the germline ends. The part of the CDR3 DNA that was read is TGTGCCAGCAGCTTAGGGCGGCTGAGCACAGATACG. This gives the protein CASSLGRLSTDT. The complete CDR3 reads CASSLGRLSTDTQYF. The full variable domain, with the rest looked up from reference TRBV7-2 and TRBJ2-3, is GAGVSQSPSNKVTEKGKDVELRCDPISGHTALYWYRQSLGQGLEFLIYFQGNSAPDKSGLPSDRFSAERTGGSVSTLTIQRTQQEDSAVYLCASSLGRLSTDTQYFGPGTRLTVL.